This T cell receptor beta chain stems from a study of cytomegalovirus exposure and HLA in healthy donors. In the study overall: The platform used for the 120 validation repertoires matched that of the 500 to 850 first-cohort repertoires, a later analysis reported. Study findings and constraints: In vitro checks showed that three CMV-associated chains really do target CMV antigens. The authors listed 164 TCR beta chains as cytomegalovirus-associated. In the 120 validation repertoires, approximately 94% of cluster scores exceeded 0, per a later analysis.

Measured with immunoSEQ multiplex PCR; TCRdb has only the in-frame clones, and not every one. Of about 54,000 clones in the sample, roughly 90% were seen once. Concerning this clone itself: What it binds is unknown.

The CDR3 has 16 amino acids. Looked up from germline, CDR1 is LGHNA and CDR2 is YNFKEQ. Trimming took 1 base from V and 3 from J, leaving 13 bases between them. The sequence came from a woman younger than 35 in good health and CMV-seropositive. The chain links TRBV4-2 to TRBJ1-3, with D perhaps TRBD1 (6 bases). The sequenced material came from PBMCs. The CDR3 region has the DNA TGTGCCAGCAGCCAAGGGACAGTTTTTGATGGAAACACCATATATTTT. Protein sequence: CASSQGTVFDGNTIYF.